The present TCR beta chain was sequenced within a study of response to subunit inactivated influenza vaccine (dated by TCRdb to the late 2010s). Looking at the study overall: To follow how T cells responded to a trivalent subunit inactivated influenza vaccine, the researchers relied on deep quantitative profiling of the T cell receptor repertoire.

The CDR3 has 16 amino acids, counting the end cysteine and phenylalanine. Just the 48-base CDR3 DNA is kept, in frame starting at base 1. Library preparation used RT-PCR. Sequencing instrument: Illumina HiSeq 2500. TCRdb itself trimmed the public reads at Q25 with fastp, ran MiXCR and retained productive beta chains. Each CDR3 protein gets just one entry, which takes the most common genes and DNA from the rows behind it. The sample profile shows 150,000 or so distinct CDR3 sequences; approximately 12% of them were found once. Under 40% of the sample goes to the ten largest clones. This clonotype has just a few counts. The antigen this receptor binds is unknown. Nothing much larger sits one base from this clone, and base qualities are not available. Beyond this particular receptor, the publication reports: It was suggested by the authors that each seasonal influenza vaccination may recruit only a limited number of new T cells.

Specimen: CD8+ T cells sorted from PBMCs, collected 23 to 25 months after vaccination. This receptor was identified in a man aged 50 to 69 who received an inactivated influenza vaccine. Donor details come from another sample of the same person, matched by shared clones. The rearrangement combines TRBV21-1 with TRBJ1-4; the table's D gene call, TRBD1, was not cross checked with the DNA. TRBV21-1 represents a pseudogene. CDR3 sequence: CASSERQGLGNEKLFF. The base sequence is TGTGCCAGCAGCGAACGACAGGGCCTGGGTAATGAAAAACTGTTTTTT.